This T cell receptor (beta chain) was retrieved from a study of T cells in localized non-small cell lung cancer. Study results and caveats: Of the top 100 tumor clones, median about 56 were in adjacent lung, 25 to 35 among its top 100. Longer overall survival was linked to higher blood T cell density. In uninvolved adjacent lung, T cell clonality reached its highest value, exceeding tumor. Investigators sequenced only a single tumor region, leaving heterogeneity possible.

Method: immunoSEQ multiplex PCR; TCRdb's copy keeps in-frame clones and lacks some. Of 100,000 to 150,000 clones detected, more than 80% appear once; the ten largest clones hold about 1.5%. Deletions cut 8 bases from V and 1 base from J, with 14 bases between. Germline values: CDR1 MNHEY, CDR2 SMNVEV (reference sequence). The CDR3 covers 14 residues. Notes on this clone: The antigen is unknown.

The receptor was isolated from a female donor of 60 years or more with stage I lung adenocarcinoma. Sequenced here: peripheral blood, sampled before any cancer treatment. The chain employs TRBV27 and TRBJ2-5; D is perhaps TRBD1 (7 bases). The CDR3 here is CASGGTATQETQYF. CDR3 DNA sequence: TGTGCCAGCGGAGGGACAGCTACCCAAGAGACCCAGTACTTC.